This T cell receptor beta chain was recorded in a study of blood T cell repertoires in COVID-19. Study details: Samples of COVID-19 (acute and convalescent) were obtained from the United States, Italy and Spain.

Within 2 weeks of study entry, exposed participants had contacted a PCR-confirmed or clinician-diagnosed COVID-19 case. This table comes from immunoSEQ multiplex PCR, and its TCRdb copy is limited to in-frame clones, with some not included. The table has some 270,000 clones, about 85% seen once. Losses at the gene ends were 5 bases for V and 2 bases for J; bases not matched to a gene: 5. This CDR3 has 14 amino acids. From germline, CDR1 is SGHKS and CDR2 YYEKEE (reference sequence). The specimen sequenced was PBMCs or T cells enriched from blood (not recorded which). The receptor's source is a woman aged 50 to 60 who had been exposed to COVID-19. The V and J genes are TRBV5-5 and TRBJ2-7; 9 nucleotides line up with TRBD1. This chain's CDR3 is CASRLTGGPYEQYF. The CDR3 nucleotides are TGTGCCAGCAGGTTGACAGGGGGACCCTACGAGCAGTACTTC.